The following is a TCR beta chain sequence with its context. Its specificity is not known. This sample was included in a study of T cell responses to AZD1222 COVID-19 vaccine. Study results and caveats: At baseline, seropositivity was found in only a handful of AZD1222 recipients. Mostly white British, mostly female donors; authors suggested clonal diversity may be underestimated. Without day 14 samples, only post-peak T cell repertoires were studied.

The data were produced by immunoSEQ multiplex PCR, yet TCRdb's version contains in-frame clones alone and is incomplete. The table shows about 53,000 clones, with approximately 84% occurring only once. The clonotype comes from an adult in good health. Sequenced material: peripheral blood, taken on day 0 of AZD1222 vaccination.

The CDR3 DNA sequence: TGTGCCAGCAGTTACTCGGGGAGGGGCGAGGGTCAGCCCCAGCATTTT. Protein product: CASSYSGRGEGQPQHF. The gene calls are TRBV6-5 and TRBJ1-5; D is possibly TRBD1 (5 bases). Looked up from germline, CDR1 is MNHEY and CDR2 is SVGAGI. This CDR3 spans 16 amino acids. V was shortened by 0 bases and J by 6 bases, with 15 bases between the two germline ends.